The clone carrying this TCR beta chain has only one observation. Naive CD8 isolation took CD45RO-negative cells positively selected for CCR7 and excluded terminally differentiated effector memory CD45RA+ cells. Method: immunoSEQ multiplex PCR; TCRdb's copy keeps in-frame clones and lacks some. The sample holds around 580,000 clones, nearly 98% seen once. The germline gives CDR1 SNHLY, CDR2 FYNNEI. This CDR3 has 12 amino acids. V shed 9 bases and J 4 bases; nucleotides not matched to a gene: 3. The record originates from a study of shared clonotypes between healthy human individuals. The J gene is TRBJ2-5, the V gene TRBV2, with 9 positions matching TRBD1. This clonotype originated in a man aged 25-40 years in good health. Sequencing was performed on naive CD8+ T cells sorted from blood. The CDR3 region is CARQGARETQYF. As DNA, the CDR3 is TGTGCCAGACAGGGGGCGAGAGAGACCCAGTACTTC.